The clone carrying this TCR beta chain was seen a handful of times. Its cognate antigen is unknown. The sample comes from a study of cytomegalovirus exposure and HLA in healthy donors. Study-wide results and caveats: Being productive about 87% or about 30% of the time was typical of most TCR beta V segments in an earlier analysis. As a later analysis showed, a missense DCLRE1C variant was linked to trimming of TCR beta V- and J-genes. Later analysis revealed greater clonal expansion in HLA-associated TCR beta chains than in equally common others. Roughly uniform sequencing depth across donors was assumed, possibly incorrectly.

CDR3 length: 15 amino acids. Germline CDR1 is SGHDT and CDR2 is YYEEEE. J was trimmed by 7 bases and V by 4 bases; bases with no gene match: 5. PCR employed 60 Vbeta and 13 Jbeta primers. The assay was immunoSEQ multiplex PCR, and TCRdb's table has in-frame clones only and misses some. The sample shows 150,000 to 200,000 clones, more than 65% of them seen only once. The chain uses TRBV5-6 and TRBJ2-1, with TRBD2 matching 13 bases. Specimen: PBMCs. This receptor was obtained from a man between 50 and 59 years old in good health and CMV-seropositive. The CDR3 reads CASSILAGGPNEQFF. The CDR3 bases are TGTGCCAGCAGCATACTAGCGGGGGGGCCTAATGAGCAGTTCTTC.